Listed here are 32 T cell receptor beta chains from one sample, sequenced in a study of T cell responses to AZD1222 COVID-19 vaccine. Data came from immunoSEQ multiplex PCR; TCRdb stores just in-frame clones and leaves some out. Altogether some 120,000 clones are present, 80% to 95% being singletons, with the ten largest covering under 4.5%. This specimen consisted of peripheral blood, obtained 28 days after the second dose of the MenACWY control vaccine. Receptors originate from an adult who received the MenACWY meningococcal vaccine as a control.

The chain has TRBV28 and TRBJ2-2; D perhaps matches TRBD1 (5 bases). CDR3 length: 14 amino acids. Trimming left V 6 bases short and J 2 bases short, with 10 bases between. Germline V gene lookup returns CDR1 MDHEN and CDR2 SYDVKM. In DNA, the CDR3 is TGTGCCAGCAGCCAAGACAGAAACACCGGGGAGCTGTTTTTT. Its protein is CASSQDRNTGELFF.

The chain combines TRBV4-3 with TRBJ1-6; no definite D call. Germline V gene lookup returns CDR1 LGHNA and CDR2 YSLEER. The CDR3 runs to 14 residues. Trimming removed 1 base at V and 8 bases at J, with 9 bases between. CDR3 region: CASSQGSGYSPLHF. In DNA, the CDR3 is TGCGCCAGCAGCCAAGGGTCGGGTTATTCACCCCTCCACTTT.

A remark on this clone: Other DNA sequences from this sample encode an identical CDR3 as well. This rearrangement joins TRBV15 to TRBJ2-5; TRBD1 or TRBD2 may be the D gene (5 bases each). V lost 3 bases and J 4 bases, leaving 9 bases between the germline ends. Germline V gives CDR1 LNHNV, CDR2 YYDKDF (reference sequence). The CDR3 runs to 13 residues. CDR3 region: CATSRAGGETQYF. CDR3 coding DNA: TGTGCCACCAGCAGGGCTGGGGGAGAGACCCAGTACTTC.

The chain links TRBV28 to TRBJ2-3; D is perhaps TRBD2 (6 bases). The V end lost 8 bases, the J end lost 5 bases, and 17 bases lay between the germline ends. This CDR3 comprises 14 residues. Looked up from germline, CDR1 is MDHEN and CDR2 is SYDVKM. For the CDR3, the DNA is TGTGCCAGCCGGGGCGGAGGGGTGGGAGATACGCAGTATTTT. This sequence encodes CASRGGGVGDTQYF.

V is TRBV28 and J is TRBJ1-1, with no clear D. CDR1 and CDR2 from the germline V gene are MDHEN and SYDVKM. The CDR3 extends over 12 amino acids. V was cut by 3 bases and J by 9 bases, with 11 bases left in between. The CDR3: CASSFALNKAFF. CDR3 DNA sequence: TGTGCCAGCAGTTTTGCCCTAAACAAAGCTTTCTTT.

The chain joins TRBV6-5 to TRBJ1-5; possible D gene TRBD1, 6 bases. With 4 bases removed from V and 2 bases from J, the gap between germline ends came to 12 bases. The CDR3 covers 15 residues. Germline CDR1 and CDR2: MNHEY and SVGAGI. The CDR3 coding sequence is TGTGCCAGCAGTTCACAGGGTATCGGCAATCAGCCCCAGCATTTT. This translates into CASSSQGIGNQPQHF.

The rearrangement links TRBV27 to TRBJ2-1; 9 bases are a match to TRBD2. The CDR3 totals 14 residues. The ends lost 8 bases at V and 9 bases at J; junction bases unmatched: 11. CDR1 MNHEY and CDR2 SMNVEV come from the germline V gene (reference sequence). CDR3 region: CASERASGMGEQFF. The CDR3 DNA reads TGTGCCAGCGAGAGGGCTAGCGGGATGGGTGAGCAGTTCTTC.

The V and J genes are TRBV27 and TRBJ1-2; a weak D match, TRBD1 (5 bases). CDR1 MNHEY and CDR2 SMNVEV come from the germline V gene (reference sequence). Trimming stripped 5 bases from V and 4 bases from J, with 14 bases between. This CDR3 has 14 amino acids. CDR3 amino acids: CASSPLGRLYGYTF. CDR3 nucleotide sequence: TGTGCCAGCAGTCCATTGGGACGACTCTATGGCTACACCTTC.

This chain connects TRBV7-3 to TRBJ2-7; unclear D gene. Germline assignment: CDR1 SGHTA and CDR2 FQGTGA. Trimming took 2 bases from V and 1 from J, leaving 12 bases between them. CDR3 length: 15 amino acids. The CDR3 here is CASSLQPAPSYEQYF. CDR3 DNA sequence: TGTGCCAGCAGCTTACAGCCAGCGCCTTCCTACGAGCAGTACTTC. Full variable domain (rest looked up from reference TRBV7-3 and TRBJ2-7): GAGVSQTPSNKVTEKGKYVELRCDPISGHTALYWYRQSLGQGPEFLIYFQGTGAADDSGLPNDRFFAVRPEGSVSTLKIQRTERGDSAVYLCASSLQPAPSYEQYFGPGTRLTVT.

The chain has TRBV28 and TRBJ1-5; D unclear. The CDR3 totals 17 residues. Between the trimmed V and J ends, which lost 5 bases and 0 bases, there was a span of 17 bases. The V gene's germline CDR1 is MDHEN and CDR2 SYDVKM. As DNA, the CDR3 is TGTGCCAGCAGTCCGCTCGGGGTGGGTAATAGCAATCAGCCCCAGCATTTT. Translation gives CASSPLGVGNSNQPQHF.

The CDR3 DNA follows: TGCGCCAGCAGGACCCAGACAGTCCAAGAGACCCAGTACTTC. Protein sequence: CASRTQTVQETQYF. The chain combines TRBV5-1 with TRBJ2-5; TRBD1 is a possible D gene (5 bases). V dropped 5 bases and J dropped 1 base, with 12 bases sitting between them. The CDR3 runs 14 residues. Germline lookup yields CDR1 SGHRS and CDR2 YFSETQ.

This chain connects TRBV15 to TRBJ2-2; 12 nucleotides match TRBD2. The CDR3 has 18 amino acids. Per the germline V gene, CDR1 is LNHNV and CDR2 is YYDKDF (reference sequence). The junction had 6 bases not matched to a gene; V was cut back by 4 bases and J by 0 bases. In DNA, the CDR3 is TGTGCCACCAGCAAGGGACTAGCGGGTGCTGCGAACACCGGGGAGCTGTTTTTT. This sequence encodes CATSKGLAGAANTGELFF.

This chain uses TRBV27 with TRBJ2-1, with unresolved D. Germline V lookup: CDR1 MNHEY, CDR2 SMNVEV (reference sequence). Trimming pared 3 bases from V and 5 bases from J, leaving 14 bases between. This CDR3 spans 15 amino acids. In DNA, the CDR3 is TGTGCCAGCAGTTTCCTAGGAATCGGCAACAATGAGCAGTTCTTC. Translation gives CASSFLGIGNNEQFF.

This rearrangement joins TRBV28 to TRBJ2-2; D not resolved. Germline loops: CDR1 MDHEN, CDR2 SYDVKM. The CDR3 sequence is 18 residues long. Deletions cut 2 bases from V and 2 bases from J, with 18 bases between. The CDR3 nucleotides are TGTGCCAGCAGTTTAAGTTACGGCGGAACAGTAAACACCGGGGAGCTGTTTTTT. This translates into CASSLSYGGTVNTGELFF.

This chain joins TRBV5-1 and TRBJ1-2, with unresolved D. The CDR3 is 12 residues long. CDR1 and CDR2 (germline): SGHRS, YFSETQ. V was pared by 4 bases and J by 8 bases, with 12 bases between. The CDR3 region has the DNA TGCGCCAGCAGCCAAGATTTGGGGGGCTACACCTTC. Amino acids: CASSQDLGGYTF.

The rearrangement uses TRBV6-5 and TRBJ2-1, with TRBD2 identical over 12 bases. Germline V lookup: CDR1 MNHEY, CDR2 SVGAGI. The CDR3 loop spans 15 amino acids. The V gene end was trimmed by 1 base and the J gene end by 7 bases; junction bases not matched to a gene: 2. The CDR3 here is CASSYWTSGDNEQFF. DNA of the CDR3: TGTGCCAGCAGTTACTGGACTAGCGGGGATAATGAGCAGTTCTTC.

The gene calls are TRBV7-2 and TRBJ2-1, with 16 bases that match TRBD2. Trimming removed 11 bases from V and 0 bases from J; junction bases left unmatched: 7. This CDR3 is 17 amino acids long. The germline V gene has CDR1 SGHTA and CDR2 FQGNSA. The CDR3 sequence is CAGRGLAGGPSYNEQFF. CDR3 nucleotides: TGTGCCGGGAGGGGACTAGCGGGGGGGCCCTCCTACAATGAGCAGTTCTTC.

The chain links TRBV6-5 to TRBJ1-2; 7 nucleotides line up with TRBD1. J gave up 12 bases and V 6 bases, and 13 bases lay outside the gene matches. CDR1 is MNHEY, CDR2 SVGAGI, per germline. The CDR3 sequence is 13 residues long. CDR3 amino acids: CASRNGGQFEDTF. CDR3 DNA: TGTGCCAGCAGGAACGGGGGACAGTTTGAGGACACCTTC.

V and J are TRBV7-9 and TRBJ1-1; possibly TRBD1 for D (5 bases). The CDR3 length is 16 residues. V lost 0 bases and J lost 3, with 14 bases in between. The germline V gene has CDR1 SEHNR and CDR2 FQNEAQ (reference sequence). The DNA of the CDR3 is TGTGCCAGCAGCTTAGCGCTCGCGGGGCAGGACACTGAAGCTTTCTTT. It yields the protein CASSLALAGQDTEAFF.

The rearrangement uses TRBV2 and TRBJ2-7; D is possibly TRBD2 (7 bases). V was clipped by 4 bases and J by 5 bases, with 12 bases between them. Per the germline V gene, CDR1 is SNHLY and CDR2 is FYNNEI. The CDR3 consists of 13 residues. CDR3 amino acids: CASSVQGGNEQYF. In DNA form, the CDR3 reads TGTGCCAGCAGTGTACAGGGAGGGAACGAGCAGTACTTC.

The chain joins TRBV2 to TRBJ2-3; 7 positions agree with TRBD2. Germline V lookup: CDR1 SNHLY, CDR2 FYNNEI. CDR3 length equals 13 residues. The J segment lost 2 bases and the V segment lost 8 bases, leaving 4 bases of the junction unmatched. The CDR3 DNA sequence: TGTGCCAGCTTGGGGGGGGACACAGATACGCAGTATTTT. As protein: CASLGGDTDTQYF.

The chain couples TRBV4-2 to TRBJ1-6; a weak D match, TRBD1 (5 bases). Germline loops: CDR1 LGHNA, CDR2 YNFKEQ. V was cut by 0 bases and J by 3 bases, with 18 bases left in between. This CDR3 contains 19 residues. CDR3 sequence reads: CASSQEILSTGNYNSPLHF. The CDR3 nucleotides are TGTGCCAGCAGCCAAGAAATCCTAAGCACAGGCAACTATAATTCACCCCTCCACTTT.

The V and J genes are TRBV5-8 and TRBJ1-5, with TRBD1 matching 8 bases. CDR1 SGHTS and CDR2 YDEGEE come from the germline V gene. Trimming cost V 0 bases and J 0 bases; bases outside gene matches: 8. The CDR3 totals 18 residues. DNA for the CDR3: TGTGCCAGCAGCTTGGCCCAGGGGGCCATCATTAGCAATCAGCCCCAGCATTTT. Its protein is CASSLAQGAIISNQPQHF.

The rearrangement uses TRBV6-4 and TRBJ2-3, with 8 positions matching TRBD1. Unmatched junction bases numbered 2, after V lost 6 bases and J lost 3 bases. Looked up from germline, CDR1 is MRHNA and CDR2 is SNTAGT. The CDR3 contains 13 residues. CDR3: CASRRTGTDTQYF. The DNA for the CDR3 is TGTGCCAGCAGGAGGACAGGGACAGATACGCAGTATTTT.

The genes are TRBV11-2 and TRBJ2-3; tentatively, D is TRBD1 (6 bases). The CDR3 runs 17 residues. Trimming took 0 bases from V and 2 from J, leaving 15 bases between them. CDR1 and CDR2 (germline): SGHAT, FQNNGV. DNA for the CDR3: TGTGCCAGCAGCTTAGATGAACCGGGACACACCACAGATACGCAGTATTTT. Translating gives CASSLDEPGHTTDTQYF.

V gene TRBV5-4 combines with J gene TRBJ2-7; TRBD1 aligns across 8 bases. V lost 4 bases to trimming and J lost 3 bases; unmatched junction nucleotides: 6. This CDR3 spans 14 amino acids. Germline V CDR1 and CDR2: SGHNT, YYREEE (reference sequence). The CDR3 region is CASSPGQALYEQYF. The CDR3 nucleotides read TGTGCCAGCAGCCCGGGACAGGCGCTCTACGAGCAGTACTTC. Together with reference TRBV5-4 and TRBJ2-7, the CDR3 gives the full variable domain: ETGVTQSPTHLIKTRGQQVTLRCSSQSGHNTVSWYQQALGQGPQFIFQYYREEENGRGNFPPRFSGLQFPNYSSELNVNALELDDSALYLCASSPGQALYEQYFGPGTRLTVT.

This CDR3 is CASREQGGSYGYTF. In DNA, the CDR3 is TGTGCCAGCAGAGAACAGGGGGGAAGCTATGGCTACACCTTC. The chain joins TRBV28 to TRBJ1-2, with 8 bases matching TRBD1. The CDR3 runs to 14 residues. The junction had 7 bases not matched to a gene; V was cut back by 6 bases and J by 4 bases. Germline-derived CDR1 and CDR2 are MDHEN and SYDVKM.

V is TRBV4-1 and J is TRBJ2-2; 10 bases are a match to TRBD1. The CDR3 runs 16 residues. The V gene end was trimmed by 2 bases and the J gene end by 7 bases; junction bases not matched to a gene: 7. The germline gives CDR1 MGHRA, CDR2 YSYEKL. The CDR3 sequence is CASSQYQTGGHGELFF. The CDR3 nucleotides are TGCGCCAGCAGCCAATACCAGACAGGGGGCCACGGGGAGCTGTTTTTT.

This clone was recorded once. This sequence joins TRBV7-9 and TRBJ2-2, with 8 bases aligning to TRBD1. The junction had 11 bases not matched to a gene; V was cut back by 5 bases and J by 6 bases. The CDR3 contains 16 residues. The germline gives CDR1 SEHNR, CDR2 FQNEAQ (reference sequence). CDR3 sequence reads: CASSLIDRGRPGELFF. The CDR3 nucleotides are TGTGCCAGCAGCCTAATAGACAGGGGAAGGCCCGGGGAGCTGTTTTTT.

This chain joins TRBV5-4 and TRBJ2-1; 10 bases are a match to TRBD2. The junction had 2 bases not matched to a gene; V was cut back by 3 bases and J by 2 bases. The CDR3 contains 15 residues. Germline lookup yields CDR1 SGHNT and CDR2 YYREEE (reference sequence). The CDR3 loop reads CASSSAGGAYNEQFF. The DNA of the CDR3 is TGTGCCAGCAGCTCAGCGGGAGGGGCCTACAATGAGCAGTTCTTC.

The chain links TRBV3-1 (or the pseudogene TRBV3-2) to TRBJ2-1; D may be TRBD1 or TRBD2 (6 bases each). This CDR3 is built from 16 residues. Trimming removed 0 bases from V and 0 bases from J, with 9 bases in between. The germline CDR1 and CDR2 sequences are LGHDT and YNNKEL (reference sequence). The CDR3 DNA is TGTGCCAGCAGCCAAGAAGGGGGAGGCTCCTACAATGAGCAGTTCTTC. Amino acid sequence: CASSQEGGGSYNEQFF.

The V call is TRBV11-3, the J call TRBJ1-1; D not certain. This CDR3 has 14 residues. V was cut by 1 base and J by 5 bases, with 11 bases left in between. Germline V gene data show CDR1 as SGHNT and CDR2 as YENEEA. CDR3: CASSLGVGGTEAFF. As DNA, the CDR3 is TGTGCCAGCAGCTTAGGGGTCGGAGGAACTGAAGCTTTCTTT.